This TCR beta chain was recovered during a study of blood T cells in healthy people across ages. Between the trimmed V and J ends, which lost 2 bases and 4 bases, there was a span of 15 bases. Germline V gene sequence: CDR1 MDHEN, CDR2 SYDVKM. The CDR3 is made up of 16 amino acids. This clonotype has just a few counts. Antigen: not known. With a J-beta primer mix and a sample-barcoded 5' primer, a second PCR ran about 7 to 12 cycles. TCRdb reprocessed the 5' RACE reads via MiXCR and lists one record per CDR3 protein. This sample has around 990,000 distinct CDR3 sequences, with approximately 26% found just once. Broader study findings: Unknown donor CMV status possibly confounded expanded clonotype changes. The lack of PBMC sorting stopped any conclusive naive versus antigen-experienced comparison.

These data were also reused for a study on T cells of mothers and their children.

Sequenced: blood. This receptor was identified in a girl aged 2 to 9 in good health. The chain couples TRBV28 to TRBJ2-1; D is ambiguous. Here the CDR3 DNA reads TGTGCCAGCAGTTTAGTCGGGCCTACCCGTTACAATGAGCAGTTCTTC. Translating gives CASSLVGPTRYNEQFF.